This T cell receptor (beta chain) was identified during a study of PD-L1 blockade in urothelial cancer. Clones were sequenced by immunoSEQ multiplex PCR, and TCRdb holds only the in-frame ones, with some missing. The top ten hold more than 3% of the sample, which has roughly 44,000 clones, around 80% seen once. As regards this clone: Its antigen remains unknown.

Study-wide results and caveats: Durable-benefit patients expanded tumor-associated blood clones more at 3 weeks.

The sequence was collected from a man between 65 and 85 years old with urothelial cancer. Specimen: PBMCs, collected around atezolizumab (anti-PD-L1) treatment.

CDR3 DNA: TGTGCCAGCAGCACTAGCCGGGACAGGTCCTACGAGCAGTACTTC. This codes for CASSTSRDRSYEQYF. The rearrangement joins TRBV7-2 to TRBJ2-7; 8 nucleotides line up with TRBD1. Trimming took 5 bases from V and 1 from J; bases not matched to a gene: 7. From germline, CDR1 is SGHTA and CDR2 FQGNSA. The CDR3 is 15 amino acids.